A single sample gave rise to the 20 T cell receptor beta chains below, sequenced in a study of T-cell memory formation after mild COVID-19. MiXCR, applied by TCRdb to the 5' RACE reads, yields one record per CDR3 protein. Altogether approximately 560,000 distinct CDR3 sequences are present, roughly 17% being singletons, with the ten largest covering roughly 8%. The sequenced material came from PBMCs or a T cell subset sorted from them (not recorded which). The receptor source for this set is an adult woman who had mild COVID-19 (a few samples of this study predate the infection). Cell type and time point are not known.

The genes are TRBV11-1 and TRBJ2-5; 7 nucleotides align to TRBD1. The J segment lost 5 bases and the V segment lost 0 bases, leaving 6 bases of the junction unmatched. CDR3 size: 15 residues. Germline V gene sequence: CDR1 SGHAT, CDR2 FQDESV (reference sequence). This CDR3 reads CASSLAHRGHETQYF. The CDR3 DNA reads TGTGCCAGCAGCTTAGCCCACAGGGGTCATGAGACCCAGTACTTC.

This clonotype was counted once. The chain carries TRBV29-1 and TRBJ1-2, with unresolved D. The CDR3 is 12 amino acids. The V and J ends lost 3 bases and 3 bases respectively, with 8 bases between them. Germline assignment: CDR1 SQVTM and CDR2 ANQGSEA. The CDR3 DNA reads as TGCAGCGTTGAGACCGGAGACTATGGCTACACCTTC. It specifies CSVETGDYGYTF. The entire variable domain, with the rest obtained from reference TRBV29-1 and TRBJ1-2, is as follows: SAVISQKPSRDICQRGTSLTIQCQVDSQVTMMFWYRQQPGQSLTLIATANQGSEATYESGFVIDKFPISRPNLTFSTLTVSNMSPEDSSIYLCSVETGDYGYTFGSGTRLTVV.

A few counts support this clonotype. The gene calls are TRBV9 and TRBJ1-2, with D hard to call. Germline-derived CDR1 and CDR2 are SGDLS and YYNGEE. This CDR3 has 15 amino acids. Between the trimmed V and J ends, which lost 0 bases and 4 bases, there was a span of 13 bases. CDR3 DNA sequence: TGTGCCAGCAGCGTAGCGGAGACTTCGGCCTATGGCTACACCTTC. This sequence encodes CASSVAETSAYGYTF.

This chain connects TRBV11-2 to TRBJ2-3; a possible D gene is TRBD2 (5 bases). The V gene's germline CDR1 is SGHAT and CDR2 FQNNGV. This CDR3 contains 15 residues. Trimming stripped 2 bases from V and 3 bases from J, with 12 bases between. The CDR3 here is CASSLYPGTTDTQYF. CDR3 bases: TGTGCCAGCAGCTTATATCCGGGAACTACAGATACGCAGTATTTT. The entire variable domain, with the rest obtained from reference TRBV11-2 and TRBJ2-3, is as follows: EAGVAQSPRYKIIEKRQSVAFWCNPISGHATLYWYQQILGQGPKLLIQFQNNGVVDDSQLPKDRFSAERLKGVDSTLKIQPAKLEDSAVYLCASSLYPGTTDTQYFGPGTRLTVL.

The V call is TRBV7-2, the J call TRBJ1-2; no firm D call. CDR1 is SGHTA, CDR2 FQGNSA, per germline. The CDR3 is made up of 12 amino acids. Deletions cut 2 bases from V and 8 bases from J, with 9 bases between. The CDR3, as DNA: TGTGCCAGCAGCTTACCACCCCGAGGCTACACCTTC. It encodes CASSLPPRGYTF.

This clonotype has only a few counts. The chain has TRBV30 and TRBJ2-5, with D perhaps TRBD1 or TRBD2 (7 bases each). This CDR3 has 13 amino acids. CDR1 is GTSNPN and CDR2 is SVGIG in the germline V gene (reference sequence). With 1 base removed from V and 7 bases from J, the gap between germline ends came to 13 bases. The CDR3 here is CAWSARGGATQYF. For the CDR3, the DNA is TGTGCCTGGAGTGCCAGGGGGGGAGCGACCCAGTACTTC.

This clonotype was picked up one time. V usage is TRBV12-3 or TRBV12-4 and J usage is TRBJ1-5; D is unresolved. The CDR3 contains 15 residues. Trimming left V 4 bases short and J 5 bases short, with 15 bases between. The CDR3 protein is CASSWPLVGDQPQHF. The CDR3 DNA is TGTGCCAGCAGTTGGCCCTTGGTGGGAGATCAGCCCCAGCATTTT.

The chain joins TRBV27 to TRBJ2-1; a weak D match, TRBD2 (5 bases). This CDR3 has 18 amino acids. CDR1 and CDR2 from the germline V gene are MNHEY and SMNVEV (reference sequence). V gave up 0 bases and J gave up 7 bases, with 22 bases separating them. CDR3 DNA sequence: TGTGCCAGCAGTTTATCGGGATTGGACTTCGTGGTTGGTAATGAGCAGTTCTTC. Protein sequence: CASSLSGLDFVVGNEQFF.

The rearrangement joins TRBV5-6 to TRBJ2-2; the D is unclear. The CDR3 is 13 amino acids. V lost 2 bases and J lost 6, with 8 bases in between. Germline-derived CDR1 and CDR2 are SGHDT and YYEEEE. CDR3 residues: CASSFWGSGELFF. As DNA, the CDR3 is TGTGCCAGCAGCTTTTGGGGATCCGGGGAGCTGTTTTTT.

J is TRBJ2-3 and V is TRBV11-2, with TRBD1 matching 7 bases. J was trimmed by 6 bases and V by 2 bases; bases with no gene match: 8. This CDR3 contains 15 residues. The V gene's germline CDR1 is SGHAT and CDR2 FQNNGV. This CDR3 reads CASSLTGSQGDTQYF. The CDR3 DNA reads TGTGCCAGCAGCTTAACAGGTTCACAGGGGGATACGCAGTATTTT.

This clonotype was seen repeatedly, ten times or more. V is TRBV7-2 and J is TRBJ2-6; D not resolved. The V end was cut by 5 bases, the J end by 1 base, with 9 bases between. The germline gives CDR1 SGHTA, CDR2 FQGNSA. The CDR3 loop spans 15 amino acids. For the CDR3, the DNA is TGTGCCAGCAGCGCGCACTCATCTGGGGCCAACGTCCTGACTTTC. This codes for CASSAHSSGANVLTF.

Ten or more counts support this clonotype. The chain has TRBV4-3 and TRBJ2-1; D possibly corresponds to TRBD1 (5 bases). The CDR3 extends over 16 amino acids. Germline CDR1 and CDR2: LGHNA and YSLEER. V lost 0 bases and J 0 bases, leaving 9 bases between the germline ends. DNA of the CDR3: TGCGCCAGCAGCCAAGAGTGGGGCCGCTCCTACAATGAGCAGTTCTTC. Protein product: CASSQEWGRSYNEQFF.

This clonotype turned up a few times. V and J are TRBV7-2 and TRBJ2-3; TRBD2 matches at 13 bases. The germline CDR1 and CDR2 sequences are SGHTA and FQGNSA. The CDR3 covers 15 residues. With 5 bases clipped from V and 2 bases from J, the junction kept 1 base outside the gene matches. This CDR3 reads CASSTSGGATDTQYF. DNA for the CDR3: TGTGCCAGCAGCACTAGCGGGGGGGCCACAGATACGCAGTATTTT.

The gene calls are TRBV6-2 or TRBV6-3 and TRBJ2-7; tentative D call: TRBD2 (5 bases). The CDR3 is made up of 15 amino acids. V was shortened by 4 bases and J by 0 bases, with 13 bases between the two germline ends. In germline, CDR1 is MNHEY, CDR2 SVGEGT. This chain's CDR3 is CASSSLAVSSYEQYF. CDR3 coding DNA: TGTGCCAGCAGTTCCCTAGCTGTGAGCTCCTACGAGCAGTACTTC.

V and J are TRBV5-1 and TRBJ1-1, with a tentative D call TRBD1 (6 bases). Germline V lookup: CDR1 SGHRS, CDR2 YFSETQ. Trimming stripped 4 bases from V and 4 bases from J, with 14 bases between. CDR3 length: 14 residues. DNA of the CDR3: TGCGCCAGCAGCGCACCTGACAGGCCCACTGAAGCTTTCTTT. Its translation: CASSAPDRPTEAFF.

The V gene is TRBV12-3 or TRBV12-4, the J gene TRBJ2-6; D is unclear. The CDR3 totals 15 residues. V was trimmed by 5 bases and J by 2 bases, leaving 10 bases between them. CDR3 nucleotide sequence: TGTGCCAGCAGTATTTATTCGGCTGGGGCCAACGTCCTGACTTTC. It is translated as CASSIYSAGANVLTF.

The CDR3 sequence: CASTRQGRYGYTF. In DNA, the CDR3 is TGTGCCAGCACCAGACAGGGACGCTATGGCTACACCTTC. This rearrangement joins TRBV6-5 to TRBJ1-2, with TRBD1 matching 7 bases. The CDR3 has 13 residues. Unmatched junction bases numbered 6, after V lost 7 bases and J lost 4 bases. Germline V gene lookup returns CDR1 MNHEY and CDR2 SVGAGI.

This clonotype has only a few counts. This chain links TRBV6-5 with TRBJ2-1, with D perhaps matching TRBD2 (5 bases). Looked up from germline, CDR1 is MNHEY and CDR2 is SVGAGI. Trimming removed 6 bases at V and 5 bases at J, with 20 bases between. The CDR3 runs 16 residues. The CDR3 DNA reads TGTGCCAGCAGCATTGGTTGGGGTGAGGGTAACAATGAGCAGTTCTTC. Translation gives CASSIGWGEGNNEQFF.

This clonotype was seen more than once but under ten times. V and J are TRBV5-1 and TRBJ2-1; 8 bases map to TRBD2. V was pared by 1 base and J by 4 bases, with 10 bases of the junction left unmatched. Germline V CDR1 and CDR2: SGHRS, YFSETQ. The CDR3 length is 17 residues. CDR3 residues: CASSLRTVASGYNEQFF. The CDR3 coding sequence is TGCGCCAGCAGCTTGAGGACGGTCGCTAGCGGGTACAATGAGCAGTTCTTC. Combining the CDR3 with reference TRBV5-1 and TRBJ2-1 gives the whole variable domain KAGVTQTPRYLIKTRGQQVTLSCSPISGHRSVSWYQQTPGQGLQFLFEYFSETQRNKGNFPGRFSGRQFSNSRSEMNVSTLELGDSALYLCASSLRTVASGYNEQFFGPGTRLTVL.

The rearrangement joins TRBV4-1 to TRBJ1-1, with D possibly matching TRBD1 (5 bases). Germline V CDR1 and CDR2: MGHRA, YSYEKL. There are 13 residues in the CDR3. Between the trimmed V and J ends, which lost 8 bases and 0 bases, there was a span of 10 bases. CDR3 in DNA: TGCGCCAGCGCCGGGACCATGAACACTGAAGCTTTCTTT. As protein: CASAGTMNTEAFF.